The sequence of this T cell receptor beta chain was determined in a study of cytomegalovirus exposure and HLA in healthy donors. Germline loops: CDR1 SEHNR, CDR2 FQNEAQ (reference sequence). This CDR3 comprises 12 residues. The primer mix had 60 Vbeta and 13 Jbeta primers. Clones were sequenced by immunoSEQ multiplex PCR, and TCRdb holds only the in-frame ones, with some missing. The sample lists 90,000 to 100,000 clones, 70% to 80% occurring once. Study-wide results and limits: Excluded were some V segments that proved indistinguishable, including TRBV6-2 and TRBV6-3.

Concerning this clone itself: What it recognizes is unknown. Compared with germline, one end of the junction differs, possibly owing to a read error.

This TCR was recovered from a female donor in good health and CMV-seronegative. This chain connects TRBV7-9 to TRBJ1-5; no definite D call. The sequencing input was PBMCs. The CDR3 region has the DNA TGTTCCAGCAGCTTTGACTATCAGCCCCAGCATTTT. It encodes CSSSFDYQPQHF.